The entry below describes one TCR beta chain. The source of the sample is a study of blood T cell repertoires in COVID-19. The study recruited people aged about 18 to 95 years across around 24 US areas. Libraries were prepared by immunoSEQ multiplex PCR; TCRdb keeps only in-frame clonotypes and omits some of them. The table lists about 320,000 clones, 90% of them singletons. CDR3 length: 13 amino acids. CDR1 is LNHDA, CDR2 SQIVND, per germline (reference sequence). The J segment lost 3 bases and the V segment lost 5 bases, leaving 3 bases of the junction unmatched. The source is a man between 60 and 75 years old who had recovered from COVID-19. The chain combines TRBV19 with TRBJ2-7, with 8 positions matching TRBD1. Sequencing used PBMCs or T cells enriched from blood (not recorded which). The CDR3 DNA reads TGTGCCAGTAGTCGGACAGGGCGCTACGAGCAGTACTTC. It specifies CASSRTGRYEQYF.